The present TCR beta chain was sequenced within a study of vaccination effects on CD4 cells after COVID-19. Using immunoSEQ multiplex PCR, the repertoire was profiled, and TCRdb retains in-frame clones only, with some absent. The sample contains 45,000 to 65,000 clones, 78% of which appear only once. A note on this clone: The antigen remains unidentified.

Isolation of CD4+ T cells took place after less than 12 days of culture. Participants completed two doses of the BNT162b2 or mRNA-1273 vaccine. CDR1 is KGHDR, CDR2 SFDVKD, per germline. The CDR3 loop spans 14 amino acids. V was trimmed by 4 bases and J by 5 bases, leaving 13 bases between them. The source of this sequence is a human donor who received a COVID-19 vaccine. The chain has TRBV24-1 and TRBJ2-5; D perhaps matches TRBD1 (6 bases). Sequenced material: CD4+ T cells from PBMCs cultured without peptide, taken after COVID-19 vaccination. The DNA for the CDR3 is TGTGCCACCAGTGACACAGGGAGTTGGGAGACCCAGTACTTC. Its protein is CATSDTGSWETQYF.